This TCR beta chain was sequenced for a study of blood T cell repertoires in COVID-19 (dated by TCRdb to 2019 to 2021). In terms of the full investigation: Samples from collaborators originated in the United States, Italy and Spain and spanned both the acute and convalescent phases of COVID-19. Where available, HLA class I and class II types were obtained from metadata supplied by the sample provider rather than from assay-based typing. Samples came from the ongoing ImmuneRACE study (first 160 participants) plus 1,254 subjects from 6 global collaborators. The prospective study material was composed of cDNA or gDNA derived from T cells, B-cell-depleted T cells, or PBMCs. Sample metadata almost always included a de-identified subject ID, COVID-19 status, age in years and sex. Deeply sampled blood TCRbeta repertoires from subjects exposed to, actively infected with, or recovered from COVID-19 were included in the dataset. The repertoires were made available in a free public database intended to serve as a resource for research on the immune response to SARS-CoV-2. The paper's findings and limits, for the study overall: Clinical and demographic metadata were provided uncurated, with the amount varying by source and participant.

Concerning this clone itself: Its target antigen remains unknown. Base quality data are lacking; no much larger clone is found one base away.

Each collaborating institution followed its own protocols to collect whole blood in K2EDTA tubes. For TCRbeta analysis, collaborator samples were shipped as frozen whole blood, as isolated PBMCs, or as DNA extracted from either sample type. TCRbeta CDR3 regions were amplified from genomic DNA using the immunoSEQ Assay, a bias-controlled multiplex PCR. The published analysis was carried out like this. The number of nucleated cells in each sample was estimated from the amplification of reference gene primers within the assay. To quantify the absolute abundance of each unique TCRbeta CDR3 rearrangement, sequence reads were collapsed and filtered. For each sample, productive Simpson clonality was calculated as the square root of Simpson's diversity index across productive rearrangements. TCRdb's version of the immuneACCESS table is confined to in-frame rearrangements and falls short of the full clone set. An unresolved V gene accounts for under half of the shortfall where checked; the remainder is of unknown origin. V, J and clone size reflect that table, while D and trimming were determined from the DNA. This sample has roughly 71,000 clones in its table, and 86% of those were observed once. The ten most abundant clones make up roughly 2% of the sample.

Reading the germline V gene gives CDR1 SNHLY and CDR2 FYNNEI. The CDR3 contains 12 residues, cysteine and phenylalanine counted. The retained sequence is limited to the CDR3, 36 bases, with the frame set at the first base. V is shortened by 2 bases, J by 8 bases, and the region joining them spans 9 bases. The sequencing input was peripheral blood. This chain is built from TRBV2 and TRBJ1-2, with TRBD1 perhaps the D gene, on 5 matching bases. The sequence was obtained from a young man with acute or convalescent COVID-19. The DNA sequence reads TGTGCCAGCAGTGAATCGGGGGAAGGCTACACCTTC. Translated, this gives CASSESGEGYTF.